This TCR beta chain was profiled in a study of spatial heterogeneity in lung cancer. Overall study: More beta-chain than alpha-chain sequences were consistently detected. The average count in raw reads for each unique TCR and UMI combination exceeded nine appearances.

Study-wide points: The study found ubiquitous expanded tumor TCRs in blood more at resection than follow-up.

The time point denotes: sample taken at primary tumor resection. Unsorted samples of tumor, nontumor lung or frozen PBMC had their whole RNA sequenced. The cohort: approximately 66 early-stage, untreated non-small cell lung cancer patients. Trimming cost V 6 bases and J 8 bases; bases outside gene matches: 8. CDR3 size: 14 residues. Comment on this clonotype: The target antigen is unknown.

One entry per CDR3 protein results from TCRdb running MiXCR on the 5' RACE reads. The sample includes almost 75,000 distinct CDR3 sequences, 10% to 15% of them seen just once. This TCR was sampled from a male donor with early-stage non-small cell lung cancer. The sequencing here drew on PBMCs, taken at surgery. The chain couples TRBV12-3 or TRBV12-4 to TRBJ2-5, with 11 bases aligning to TRBD2. CDR3 coding DNA: TGTGCCAGCAGCAGACTAGCGGGAAGGGGAACCCAGTACTTC. Residues: CASSRLAGRGTQYF.